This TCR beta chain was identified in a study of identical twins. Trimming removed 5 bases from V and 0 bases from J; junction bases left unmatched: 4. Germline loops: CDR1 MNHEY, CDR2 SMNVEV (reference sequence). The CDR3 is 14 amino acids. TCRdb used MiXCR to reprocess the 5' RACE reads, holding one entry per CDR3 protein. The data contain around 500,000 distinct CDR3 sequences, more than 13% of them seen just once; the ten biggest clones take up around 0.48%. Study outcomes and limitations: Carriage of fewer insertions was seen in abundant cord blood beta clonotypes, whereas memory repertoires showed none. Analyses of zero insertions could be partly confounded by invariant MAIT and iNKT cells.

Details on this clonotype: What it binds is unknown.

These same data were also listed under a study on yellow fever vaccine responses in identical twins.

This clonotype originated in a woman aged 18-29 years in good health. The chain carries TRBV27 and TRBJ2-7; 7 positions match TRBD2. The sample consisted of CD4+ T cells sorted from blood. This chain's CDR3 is CASSGGVDSYEQYF. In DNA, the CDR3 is TGTGCCAGCAGTGGGGGGGTAGACTCCTACGAGCAGTACTTC.